This T cell receptor (beta chain) was profiled in a study of beta chain features in type 1 diabetes. Broader study findings: In every one of the four CD4+ subsets, TCRB CDR3s were moderately but significantly shorter in Type 1 diabetes patients. For type 1 diabetes patients, VDJ junctions showed fewer insertions and more deletions. Relative to healthy donors, patients appeared to have naive, central memory and Treg TCRB repertoires that were more similar.

V dropped 0 bases and J dropped 5 bases, with 13 bases sitting between them. The CDR3 totals 15 residues. The germline V gene encodes CDR1 MGHRA and CDR2 YSYEKL. This clone was observed a handful of times. The antigen is undetermined. CD45RO/CCR7/CD25/CD127/CD95/CD27 staining was used to isolate CD4+ naive, central memory, regulatory and stem cell-like memory cells by sorting. cDNA synthesis used the whole RNA isolate, giving expressed TCRB sequences. The data were produced by immunoSEQ multiplex PCR, yet TCRdb's version contains in-frame clones alone and is incomplete. Of around 280,000 clones detected, approximately 16% appear once; the ten largest clones hold more than 0.015%.

This chain connects TRBV4-1 to TRBJ1-1; D is perhaps TRBD1 (5 bases). Sequenced sample: naive CD4+ T cells from blood. The receptor's source is a man younger than 35 with type 1 diabetes. Here the CDR3 reads CASSQEGGGRTEAFF. As DNA, the CDR3 is TGCGCCAGCAGCCAAGAGGGCGGGGGACGGACTGAAGCTTTCTTT.